This T cell receptor (beta chain) came from a study of blood T cell repertoires in COVID-19. Authors' analysis steps: Reference gene primer amplification gave nucleated cell count estimates. Using immunoSEQ multiplex PCR, the repertoire was profiled, and TCRdb retains in-frame clones only, with some absent. V, J and clone size reflect that table, while D and trimming were determined from the DNA. Here the sample spans roughly 100,000 clones, about 92% being singletons. Specimen: peripheral blood. The receptor was derived from a woman over 75 in a cohort sampled during active COVID-19.

CDR3 nucleotide sequence: TGTGCCAGCAGCCCGCAAGGACAGGGGCTCGGTGAGACCCAGTACTTC. Translated: CASSPQGQGLGETQYF. The V call is TRBV7-2, the J call TRBJ2-5; 9 bases fit TRBD1. The CDR3 sequence is 16 residues long. The germline gives CDR1 SGHTA, CDR2 FQGNSA. V shed 5 bases, J shed 5 bases, and the junction held 12 bases outside the gene matches.